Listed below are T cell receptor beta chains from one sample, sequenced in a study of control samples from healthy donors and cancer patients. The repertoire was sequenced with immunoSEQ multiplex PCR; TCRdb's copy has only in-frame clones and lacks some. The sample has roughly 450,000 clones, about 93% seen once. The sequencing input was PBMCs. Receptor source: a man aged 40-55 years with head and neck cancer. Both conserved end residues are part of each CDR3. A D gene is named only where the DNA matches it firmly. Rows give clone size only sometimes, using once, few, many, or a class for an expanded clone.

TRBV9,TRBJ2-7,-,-,TGTGCCAGCAGCGTAGAGGGGGTCGACGAGCAGTACTTC,CASSVEGVDEQYF
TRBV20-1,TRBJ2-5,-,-,TGCAGTGCTAGACTGAGAGAGACCCAGTACTTC,CSARLRETQYF
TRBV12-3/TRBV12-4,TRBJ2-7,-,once,TGTGCCAGCAGCCGCGAAATTGACTACGAGCAGTACTTC,CASSREIDYEQYF
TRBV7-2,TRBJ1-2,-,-,TGTGCCAGTGCAGCAGGGGTCGGCTACACCTTC,CASAAGVGYTF
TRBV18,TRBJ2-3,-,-,TGTGCCAGCTCACCAATGACGGTTAACGTAGCGTATTTT,CASSPMTVNVAYF
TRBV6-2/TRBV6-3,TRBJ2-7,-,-,TGTGCCAGCAGTTACGGGCTGGGAGTAAAATTTCAGTACTTC,CASSYGLGVKFQYF
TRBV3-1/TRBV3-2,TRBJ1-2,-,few,TGTGCCAGCAGCCAGGGCGGAGCTAACTATGGCTACACCTTC,CASSQGGANYGYTF
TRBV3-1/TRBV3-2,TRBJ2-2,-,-,TGTGCCAGCAGCCAAGGGGCAGTTTTCACCGGGGAGCTGTTTTTT,CASSQGAVFTGELFF
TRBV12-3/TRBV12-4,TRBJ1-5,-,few,TGTGCCAGCAGCACAGGGACTAATCAGCCCCAGCATTTT,CASSTGTNQPQHF
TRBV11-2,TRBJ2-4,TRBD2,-,TGTGCCAGCAGCGCTAATATGGGGGGGATAGAAACCAAAAACATTCAGTACTTC,CASSANMGGIETKNIQYF
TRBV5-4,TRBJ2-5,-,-,TGTGCCAGCAGCTCGGTTGAAGGGCGGCTCCAAGAGACCCAGTACTTC,CASSSVEGRLQETQYF
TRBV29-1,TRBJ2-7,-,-,TGCAGCGTTGGAGCGAGCTCCTACGAGCAGTACTTC,CSVGASSYEQYF
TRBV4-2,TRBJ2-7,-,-,TGTGCCAGCAGCCAAGAGAACAGCCCCACCTACGAGCAGTACTTC,CASSQENSPTYEQYF
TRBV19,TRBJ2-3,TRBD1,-,TGTGCCAGTACCCATCGGGGACAGGGCAACACAGATACGCAGTATTTT,CASTHRGQGNTDTQYF
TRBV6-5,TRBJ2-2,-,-,TGTGCCAGCAGTTACTTCAGGGTGGCCGGGGAGCTGTTTTTT,CASSYFRVAGELFF
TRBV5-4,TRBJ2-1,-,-,TGTGCCAGCAGCTTGGCCCGGCGTAGGTCCGTCTTGGCGGGTGAGCAGTTCTTC,CASSLARRRSVLAGEQFF
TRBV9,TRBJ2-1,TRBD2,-,TGTGCCAGCAGCCCACTTGGAGCGGGAGGGGGCAATGAGCAGTTCTTC,CASSPLGAGGGNEQFF
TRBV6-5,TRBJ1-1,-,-,TGTGCCAGCAGTTACGATGGGCGAGGGTCCTACACTGAAGCTTTCTTT,CASSYDGRGSYTEAFF
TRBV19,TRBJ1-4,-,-,TGTGCCAGCCGACTACAGGCCTTCGGGGGCCTTAATGAAAAACTGTTTTTT,CASRLQAFGGLNEKLFF
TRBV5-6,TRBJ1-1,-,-,TGTGCCAGCAGCTTGAACCAGAACACTGAAGCTTTCTTT,CASSLNQNTEAFF
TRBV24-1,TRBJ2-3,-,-,TGTGCCACCAGTGAGTCGCGGCAATTCACAGATACGCAGTATTTT,CATSESRQFTDTQYF
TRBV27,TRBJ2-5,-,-,TGTGCCAGCAGTTGGTCCGGCACCCAGTACTTC,CASSWSGTQYF
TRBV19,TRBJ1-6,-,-,TGTGCCAGTAGTCTGCAGGTTAATAATTCACCCCTCCACTTT,CASSLQVNNSPLHF